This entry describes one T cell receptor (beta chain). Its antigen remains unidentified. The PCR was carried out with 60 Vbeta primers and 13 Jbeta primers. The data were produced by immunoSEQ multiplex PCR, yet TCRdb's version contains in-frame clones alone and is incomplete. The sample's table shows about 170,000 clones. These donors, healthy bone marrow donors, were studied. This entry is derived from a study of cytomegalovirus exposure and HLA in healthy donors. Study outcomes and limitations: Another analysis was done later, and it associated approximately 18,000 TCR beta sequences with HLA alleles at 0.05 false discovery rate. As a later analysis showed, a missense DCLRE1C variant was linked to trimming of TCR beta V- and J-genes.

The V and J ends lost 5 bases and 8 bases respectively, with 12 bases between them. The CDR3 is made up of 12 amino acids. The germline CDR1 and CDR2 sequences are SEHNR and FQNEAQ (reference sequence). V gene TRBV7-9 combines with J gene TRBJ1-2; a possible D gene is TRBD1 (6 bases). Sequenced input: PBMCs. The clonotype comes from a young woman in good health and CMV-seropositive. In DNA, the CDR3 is TGTGCCAGCAGCGTAAACAGGGACGGCTACACCTTC. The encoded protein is CASSVNRDGYTF.